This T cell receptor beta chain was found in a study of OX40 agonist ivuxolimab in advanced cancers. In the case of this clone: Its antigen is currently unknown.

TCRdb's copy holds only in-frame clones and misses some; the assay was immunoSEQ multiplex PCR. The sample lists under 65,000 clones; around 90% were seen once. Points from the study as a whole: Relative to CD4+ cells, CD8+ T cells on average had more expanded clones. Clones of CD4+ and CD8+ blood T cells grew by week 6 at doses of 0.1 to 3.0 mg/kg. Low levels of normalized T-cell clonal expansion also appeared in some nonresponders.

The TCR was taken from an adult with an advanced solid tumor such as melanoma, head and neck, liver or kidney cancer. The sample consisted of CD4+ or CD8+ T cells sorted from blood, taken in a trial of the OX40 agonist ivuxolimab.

The CDR3 nucleotides read TGTGCCAGTAGTTCCAGGACAGGGGCTGTGTACAATGAGCAGTTCTTC. It is translated as CASSSRTGAVYNEQFF. V and J are TRBV19 and TRBJ2-1, with 9 bases that match TRBD1. With 5 bases clipped from V and 4 bases from J, the junction kept 9 bases outside the gene matches. Germline assignment: CDR1 LNHDA and CDR2 SQIVND (reference sequence). This CDR3 is built from 16 residues.